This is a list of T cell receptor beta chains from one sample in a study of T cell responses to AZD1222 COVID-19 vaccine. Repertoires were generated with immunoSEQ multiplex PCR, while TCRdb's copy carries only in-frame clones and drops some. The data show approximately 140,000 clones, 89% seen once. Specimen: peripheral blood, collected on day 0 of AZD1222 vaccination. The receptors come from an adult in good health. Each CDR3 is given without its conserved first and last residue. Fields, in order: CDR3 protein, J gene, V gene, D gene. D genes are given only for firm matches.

cdr3_aa: ASSFSLTGGSNTEAF; j_call: TRBJ1-1; v_call: TRBV7-9; d_call: TRBD1
cdr3_aa: ASSGGRTNTEAF; j_call: TRBJ1-1; v_call: TRBV27; d_call: NA
cdr3_aa: ASSVVKRATLAGELF; j_call: TRBJ2-2; v_call: TRBV9; d_call: NA
cdr3_aa: ASSPARGPNTEAF; j_call: TRBJ1-1; v_call: TRBV3-1/TRBV3-2; d_call: NA
cdr3_aa: ASSQDPGKSEKLF; j_call: TRBJ1-4; v_call: TRBV4-3; d_call: NA
cdr3_aa: ASSQGPSNEQF; j_call: TRBJ2-1; v_call: TRBV7-2; d_call: NA
cdr3_aa: ASSESPVRALYGYT; j_call: TRBJ1-2; v_call: TRBV2; d_call: NA
cdr3_aa: ASSSGTSGAGELF; j_call: TRBJ2-2; v_call: TRBV27; d_call: TRBD2
cdr3_aa: ASSDKGRGINQPQH; j_call: TRBJ1-5; v_call: TRBV6-1; d_call: NA
cdr3_aa: ASSPQQGMNTEAF; j_call: TRBJ1-1; v_call: TRBV9; d_call: NA
cdr3_aa: ASSLGSGPSSYNEQF; j_call: TRBJ2-1; v_call: TRBV5-1; d_call: NA
cdr3_aa: ASTSDRGLRVGYT; j_call: TRBJ1-2; v_call: TRBV4-3; d_call: TRBD1
cdr3_aa: ASSQANRGPNEKLF; j_call: TRBJ1-4; v_call: TRBV4-2; d_call: TRBD1
cdr3_aa: SVARGLNTEAF; j_call: TRBJ1-1; v_call: TRBV29-1; d_call: NA
cdr3_aa: ASSTGTTNEKLF; j_call: TRBJ1-4; v_call: TRBV6-5; d_call: NA
cdr3_aa: ASTITRGTYEQY; j_call: TRBJ2-7; v_call: TRBV11-2; d_call: NA
cdr3_aa: ASSVGSNQPQH; j_call: TRBJ1-5; v_call: TRBV7-2; d_call: NA
cdr3_aa: ASSLGTGSINRYEQY; j_call: TRBJ2-7; v_call: TRBV7-2; d_call: TRBD1
cdr3_aa: ASGASGIFAGANVLT; j_call: TRBJ2-6; v_call: TRBV28; d_call: TRBD2
cdr3_aa: ASSLWGIGNTIY; j_call: TRBJ1-3; v_call: TRBV7-2; d_call: NA
cdr3_aa: AWNRGREAF; j_call: TRBJ1-1; v_call: TRBV30; d_call: TRBD1
cdr3_aa: SARGEKLF; j_call: TRBJ1-4; v_call: TRBV20-1; d_call: NA
cdr3_aa: ASSANGFGEAF; j_call: TRBJ1-1; v_call: TRBV9; d_call: NA
cdr3_aa: ASTLTGRPYEQY; j_call: TRBJ2-7; v_call: TRBV28; d_call: TRBD1
cdr3_aa: ASSIGQGPYEQY; j_call: TRBJ2-7; v_call: TRBV6-2/TRBV6-3; d_call: TRBD1
cdr3_aa: ASSYRTGGNSPLH; j_call: TRBJ1-6; v_call: TRBV6-6; d_call: TRBD1
cdr3_aa: ASRAPSSGSWLHGGHNEQF; j_call: TRBJ2-1; v_call: TRBV27; d_call: TRBD2
cdr3_aa: ASSLGRLAANNTEAF; j_call: TRBJ1-1; v_call: TRBV7-9; d_call: NA
cdr3_aa: ASSWDRGRETQY; j_call: TRBJ2-5; v_call: TRBV28; d_call: TRBD1
cdr3_aa: ASSFGTDGYGYT; j_call: TRBJ1-2; v_call: TRBV6-4; d_call: TRBD1
cdr3_aa: ASSLAGGETQY; j_call: TRBJ2-5; v_call: TRBV5-6; d_call: NA
cdr3_aa: SVGGVAGGPGGDNEQF; j_call: TRBJ2-1; v_call: TRBV29-1; d_call: TRBD2